The T cell receptor (beta chain) under discussion was sequenced for a study of blood T cells in healthy people across ages. This clonotype has at least ten counts. Antigen: not known. Overall study results and limits: There were more naive CD4+ cells and higher diversity in long-lived donors than in aged donors.

The CDR3 covers 14 residues. Germline CDR1 SGHTA, CDR2 FQGNSA. Trimming left V 0 bases short and J 0 bases short, with 4 bases between. Healthy Caucasians from Russia aged about 6 to 90 served as donors. Primed by a sample-barcoded 5' primer and a J-beta primer mix, a second PCR proceeded for 7 to 11 cycles. One entry per CDR3 protein, called by TCRdb with MiXCR from the 5' RACE reads. Here the sample spans roughly 800,000 distinct CDR3 sequences, about 26% being singletons. These records were also assigned to another study, of T cells of mothers and their children.

The rearrangement joins TRBV7-2 to TRBJ2-3; D remains unclear. This clonotype was sampled from a boy aged 5-17 years in good health. Specimen: blood. DNA for the CDR3: TGTGCCAGCAGCTTAGCGCCTAGCACAGATACGCAGTATTTT. Protein product: CASSLAPSTDTQYF.